One sample yielded the 14 T cell receptor beta chains listed below, sequenced in a study of cytomegalovirus exposure and HLA in healthy donors. TCRdb's table, derived via immunoSEQ multiplex PCR, lists solely in-frame clones and lacks some. This table has some 79,000 clones, about 93% appearing once. Sample: PBMCs. The receptors stem from a woman in her late teens or twenties in good health and CMV-seropositive.

This sequence joins TRBV5-6 and TRBJ2-7, with D possibly TRBD1 on 5 matching bases. V was pared by 1 base and J by 3 bases, with 17 bases between. The germline V gene has CDR1 SGHDT and CDR2 YYEEEE. This CDR3 is 16 amino acids long. DNA of the CDR3: TGTGCCAGCAGCTTGCTCGGCATTACCACAGGCTACGAGCAGTACTTC. Residues: CASSLLGITTGYEQYF.

V and J are TRBV5-1 and TRBJ2-3; 7 bases agree with TRBD1. In germline, CDR1 is SGHRS, CDR2 YFSETQ. V shed 2 bases and J 1 base; nucleotides not matched to a gene: 7. This CDR3 is built from 16 residues. The CDR3: CASSFVTGKGTDTQYF. In DNA, the CDR3 is TGCGCCAGCAGCTTTGTGACAGGGAAGGGCACAGATACGCAGTATTTT.

This chain joins TRBV5-1 and TRBJ2-2; 12 nucleotides agree with TRBD2. CDR1 and CDR2 (germline): SGHRS, YFSETQ. The J segment lost 3 bases and the V segment lost 3 bases, leaving 6 bases of the junction unmatched. The CDR3 covers 17 residues. The CDR3, as DNA: TGCGCCAGCAGCTCCCGACTAGCGGGGGCCGACACCGGGGAGCTGTTTTTT. Its translation is CASSSRLAGADTGELFF.

This chain links TRBV10-3 with TRBJ2-1; TRBD2 matches at 11 bases. Trimming took 4 bases from V and 5 from J; bases not matched to a gene: 1. CDR3 size: 14 residues. Germline CDR1 reads ENHRY; CDR2 reads SYGVKD. The CDR3 here is CAISGLAGNNEQFF. The CDR3 region has the DNA TGTGCCATCAGTGGACTAGCGGGGAACAATGAGCAGTTCTTC.

The V call is TRBV7-3, the J call TRBJ2-3, with D perhaps matching TRBD1 (5 bases). The V and J ends lost 4 bases and 13 bases respectively, with 18 bases between them. This CDR3 contains 13 residues. Looked up from germline, CDR1 is SGHTA and CDR2 is FQGTGA. The CDR3, as DNA: TGTGCCAGCAGCTCCGAGACAGACCCTAAGGAGTATTTT. It translates to CASSSETDPKEYF.

CDR3 loop: CASSPGTSPYEQYF. CDR3 nucleotides: TGTGCCAGCAGCCCCGGGACTAGTCCCTACGAGCAGTACTTC. The chain carries TRBV27 and TRBJ2-7, with 8 bases aligning to TRBD2. Germline assignment: CDR1 MNHEY and CDR2 SMNVEV (reference sequence). The CDR3 is 14 residues long. The V gene end was trimmed by 6 bases and the J gene end by 2 bases; junction bases not matched to a gene: 6.

V gene TRBV28 combines with J gene TRBJ2-7; 7 nucleotides line up with TRBD2. This CDR3 has 14 amino acids. Trimming cost V 3 bases and J 4 bases; bases outside gene matches: 6. The germline CDR1 and CDR2 sequences are MDHEN and SYDVKM. The CDR3 DNA reads TGTGCCAGCAGTTTCGCGCGGGAGAGGTACGAGCAGTACTTC. It encodes CASSFARERYEQYF.

The V call is TRBV5-1, the J call TRBJ1-1; D is undetermined. Trimming left V 4 bases short and J 1 base short, with 5 bases between. CDR1 is SGHRS and CDR2 is YFSETQ in the germline V gene. This CDR3 spans 12 amino acids. The CDR3: CASSRRNTEAFF. CDR3 nucleotide sequence: TGCGCCAGCAGCAGGAGGAACACTGAAGCTTTCTTT.

This chain links TRBV4-1 with TRBJ2-1, with TRBD2 identical over 9 bases. CDR1 is MGHRA, CDR2 YSYEKL, per germline. This CDR3 contains 18 residues. V was clipped by 2 bases and J by 7 bases; unmatched bases: 15. The CDR3 DNA follows: TGCGCCAGCAGCCAATATCTTTATCGCGGGGGGGAGTTTAATGAGCAGTTCTTC. Residues: CASSQYLYRGGEFNEQFF.

As to this clone: The identical CDR3 is also encoded by other nucleotide sequences in the sample. The rearrangement links TRBV25-1 to TRBJ2-3; a possible D gene is TRBD2 (7 bases). The CDR3 runs 16 residues. CDR1 and CDR2 from the germline V gene are MGHDK and SYGVNS. V was shortened by 1 base and J by 0 bases, with 11 bases between the two germline ends. The DNA for the CDR3 is TGTGCCAGCAGTGAATTAGGGGGGGGGAGCACAGATACGCAGTATTTT. Amino acid sequence: CASSELGGGSTDTQYF.

The J gene is TRBJ2-7, the V gene TRBV7-2; a possible D gene is TRBD2 (7 bases). The CDR3 covers 15 residues. V lost 5 bases and J lost 3, with 17 bases in between. Germline V CDR1 and CDR2: SGHTA, FQGNSA. In DNA form, the CDR3 reads TGTGCCAGCAGCCAAACGGGCGGGGGCCGCTACGAGCAGTACTTC. Translation gives CASSQTGGGRYEQYF.

This rearrangement joins TRBV29-1 to TRBJ1-1; D perhaps matches TRBD1 (5 bases). Germline V gene lookup returns CDR1 SQVTM and CDR2 ANQGSEA. The CDR3 is 13 residues long. Trimming shortened V by 6 bases and J by 3 bases, and 14 bases separated the two germline ends. CDR3 region: CSVAQVLHTEAFF. In nucleotides, the CDR3 is TGCAGCGTGGCACAGGTCCTACACACTGAAGCTTTCTTT.

V gene TRBV19 combines with J gene TRBJ2-2, with D perhaps TRBD1 (5 bases). Germline V gene lookup returns CDR1 LNHDA and CDR2 SQIVND (reference sequence). Trimming shortened V by 7 bases and J by 14 bases, and 17 bases separated the two germline ends. This CDR3 comprises 12 residues. The CDR3 DNA reads as TGTGCCAGTAACCCAGGGTACAAGGATCTGTTTTTT. Translated: CASNPGYKDLFF.

The chain has TRBV4-2 and TRBJ2-4; TRBD2 is a possible D gene (5 bases). The germline V and J ends were trimmed by 0 bases and 1 base, with 16 bases remaining between them. The germline CDR1 and CDR2 sequences are LGHNA and YNFKEQ. The CDR3 is 18 residues long. This CDR3 reads CASSQDLEGVGAKNIQYF. The CDR3 bases are TGTGCCAGCAGCCAAGATCTTGAGGGCGTGGGGGCCAAAAACATTCAGTACTTC.